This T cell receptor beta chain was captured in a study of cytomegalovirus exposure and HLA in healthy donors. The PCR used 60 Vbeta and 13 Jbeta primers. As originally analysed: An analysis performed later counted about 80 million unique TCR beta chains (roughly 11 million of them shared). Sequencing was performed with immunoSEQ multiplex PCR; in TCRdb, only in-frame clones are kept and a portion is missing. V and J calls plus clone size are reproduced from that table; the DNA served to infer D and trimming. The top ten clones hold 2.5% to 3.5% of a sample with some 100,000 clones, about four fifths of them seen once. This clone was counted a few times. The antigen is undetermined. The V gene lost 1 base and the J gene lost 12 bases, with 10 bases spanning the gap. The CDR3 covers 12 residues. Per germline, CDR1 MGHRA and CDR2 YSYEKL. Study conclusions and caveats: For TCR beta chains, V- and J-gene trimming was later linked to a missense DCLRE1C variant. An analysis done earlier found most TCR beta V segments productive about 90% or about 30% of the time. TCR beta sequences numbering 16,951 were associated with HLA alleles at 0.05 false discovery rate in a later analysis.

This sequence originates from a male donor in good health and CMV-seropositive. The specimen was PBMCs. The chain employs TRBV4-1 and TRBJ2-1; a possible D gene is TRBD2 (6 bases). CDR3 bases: TGCGCCAGCAGCCAAGTCAACGGGGGGCAGTTCTTC. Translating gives CASSQVNGGQFF.